This T cell receptor beta chain was captured in a study of cytomegalovirus exposure and HLA in healthy donors. The germline V gene encodes CDR1 MDHEN and CDR2 SYDVKM. There are 13 residues in the CDR3. Trimming removed 7 bases from V and 0 bases from J, with 6 bases in between. As regards this clone: Its antigen is not identified.

The PCR employed 60 Vbeta primers together with 13 Jbeta primers. Original data processing: As a later analysis found, there were approximately 80 million unique TCR beta chains, of which around 9.9 million were shared. Sequencing used immunoSEQ multiplex PCR; TCRdb keeps in-frame clones, though not all of them. D and trimming come from the DNA, and the V and J calls and clone size come from that table. The table includes around 150,000 clones, about 70% detected once. General study points: Several of the most significant clusters appeared linked to common viral pathogens, based on a later analysis.

The chain has TRBV28 and TRBJ2-2, with D uncertain. The receptor comes from a woman aged 40 to 55 in good health and CMV-seropositive. Sequencing used PBMCs. The CDR3 DNA sequence: TGTGCCAGCAATCCTTCGAACACCGGGGAGCTGTTTTTT. The encoded protein is CASNPSNTGELFF.